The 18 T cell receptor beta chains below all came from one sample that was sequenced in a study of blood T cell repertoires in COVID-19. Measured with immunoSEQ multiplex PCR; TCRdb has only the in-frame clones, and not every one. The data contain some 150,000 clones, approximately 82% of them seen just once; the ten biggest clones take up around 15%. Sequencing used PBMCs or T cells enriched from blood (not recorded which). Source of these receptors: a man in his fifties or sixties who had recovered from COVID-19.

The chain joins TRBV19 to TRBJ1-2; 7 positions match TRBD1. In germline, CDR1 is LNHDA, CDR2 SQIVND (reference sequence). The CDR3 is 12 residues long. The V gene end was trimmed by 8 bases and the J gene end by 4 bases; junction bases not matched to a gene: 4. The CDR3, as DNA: TGTGCCAGTCTAGACAGGGTCTATGGCTACACCTTC. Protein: CASLDRVYGYTF.

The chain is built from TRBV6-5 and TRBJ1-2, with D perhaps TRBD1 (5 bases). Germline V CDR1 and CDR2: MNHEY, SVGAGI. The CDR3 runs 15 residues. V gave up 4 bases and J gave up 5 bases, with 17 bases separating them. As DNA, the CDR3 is TGTGCCAGCAGTTCTAAAGCGGGACCTATTTATGGCTACACCTTC. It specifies CASSSKAGPIYGYTF.

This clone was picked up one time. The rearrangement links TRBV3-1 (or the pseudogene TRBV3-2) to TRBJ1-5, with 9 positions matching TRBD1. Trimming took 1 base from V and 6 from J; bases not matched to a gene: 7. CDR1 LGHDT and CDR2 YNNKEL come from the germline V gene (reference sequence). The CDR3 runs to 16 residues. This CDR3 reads CASSQVGDRVAQPQHF. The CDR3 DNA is TGTGCCAGCAGCCAAGTGGGGGACAGGGTGGCTCAGCCCCAGCATTTT.

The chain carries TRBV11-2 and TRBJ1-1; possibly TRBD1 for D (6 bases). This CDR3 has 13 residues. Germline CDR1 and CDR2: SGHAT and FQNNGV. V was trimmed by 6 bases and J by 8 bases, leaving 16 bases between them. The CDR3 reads CASRSTGYLEAFF. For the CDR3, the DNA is TGTGCCAGCAGGTCTACAGGGTATCTGGAAGCTTTCTTT.

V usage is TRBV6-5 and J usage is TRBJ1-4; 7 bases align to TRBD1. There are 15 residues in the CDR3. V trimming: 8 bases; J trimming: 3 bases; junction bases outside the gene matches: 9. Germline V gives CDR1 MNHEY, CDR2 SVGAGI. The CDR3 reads CASAVQGSPNEKLFF. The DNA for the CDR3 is TGTGCCAGCGCCGTACAGGGGTCCCCTAATGAAAAACTGTTTTTT.

CDR3 sequence (DNA): TGTGCCAGCAGCTTGTGGCAGGGGGCCTACGAGCAGTACTTC. Translated: CASSLWQGAYEQYF. J is TRBJ2-7 and V is TRBV5-5; 7 nucleotides match TRBD1. After removal of 1 base from V and 2 bases from J, the junction contained 3 bases not matched to a gene. Germline CDR1 and CDR2: SGHKS and YYEKEE (reference sequence). This CDR3 spans 14 amino acids.

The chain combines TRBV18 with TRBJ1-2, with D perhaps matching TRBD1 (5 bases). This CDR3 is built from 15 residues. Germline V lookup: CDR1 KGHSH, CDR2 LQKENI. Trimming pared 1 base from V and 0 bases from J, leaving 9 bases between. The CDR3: CASSPLGGANYGYTF. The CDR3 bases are TGTGCCAGCTCACCACTCGGGGGGGCTAACTATGGCTACACCTTC.

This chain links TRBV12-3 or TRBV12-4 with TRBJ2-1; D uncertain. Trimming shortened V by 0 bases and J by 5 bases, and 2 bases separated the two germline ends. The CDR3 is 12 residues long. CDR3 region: CASSLANNEQFF. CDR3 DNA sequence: TGTGCCAGCAGTTTAGCTAACAATGAGCAGTTCTTC.

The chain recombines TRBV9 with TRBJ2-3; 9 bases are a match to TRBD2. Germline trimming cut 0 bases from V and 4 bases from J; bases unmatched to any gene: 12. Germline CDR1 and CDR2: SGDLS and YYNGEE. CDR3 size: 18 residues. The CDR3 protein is CASSVGLPGLARADTQYF. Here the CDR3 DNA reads TGTGCCAGCAGCGTAGGTCTTCCGGGACTAGCCCGTGCAGATACGCAGTATTTT.

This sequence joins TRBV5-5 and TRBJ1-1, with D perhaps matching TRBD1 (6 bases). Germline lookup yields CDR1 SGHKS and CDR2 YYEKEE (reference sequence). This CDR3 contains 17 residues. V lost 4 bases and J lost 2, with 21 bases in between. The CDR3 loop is CASSKTARTEFNTEAFF. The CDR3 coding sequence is TGTGCCAGCAGCAAAACGGCCAGGACAGAGTTTAACACTGAAGCTTTCTTT.

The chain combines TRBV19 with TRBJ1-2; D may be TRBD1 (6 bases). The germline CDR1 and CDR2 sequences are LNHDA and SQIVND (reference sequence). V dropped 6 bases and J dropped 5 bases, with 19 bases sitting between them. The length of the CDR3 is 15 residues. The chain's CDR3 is CASRTDRGQIYGYTF. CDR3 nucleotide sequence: TGTGCCAGTAGGACTGATAGGGGACAAATTTATGGCTACACCTTC.

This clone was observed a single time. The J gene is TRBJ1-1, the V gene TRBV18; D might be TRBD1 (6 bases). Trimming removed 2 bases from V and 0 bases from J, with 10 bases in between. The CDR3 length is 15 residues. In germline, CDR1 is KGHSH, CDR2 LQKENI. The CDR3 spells CASSPSTGMNTEAFF. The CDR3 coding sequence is TGTGCCAGCTCACCATCCACAGGGATGAACACTGAAGCTTTCTTT.

CDR3 residues: CASSLSYQHPGWGEKLFF. In DNA, the CDR3 is TGTGCCAGCAGCTTAAGTTACCAGCACCCTGGGTGGGGCGAAAAACTGTTTTTT. The genes are TRBV7-9 and TRBJ1-4, with a possible D match to TRBD1 (5 bases). CDR3 size: 18 residues. Trimming cost V 2 bases and J 8 bases, with 24 bases left between them. Germline V gene data show CDR1 as SEHNR and CDR2 as FQNEAQ (reference sequence). Full variable domain (rest looked up from reference TRBV7-9 and TRBJ1-4): DTGVSQNPRHKITKRGQNVTFRCDPISEHNRLYWYRQTLGQGPEFLTYFQNEAQLEKSRLLSDRFSAERPKGSFSTLEIQRTEQGDSAMYLCASSLSYQHPGWGEKLFFGSGTQLSVL.

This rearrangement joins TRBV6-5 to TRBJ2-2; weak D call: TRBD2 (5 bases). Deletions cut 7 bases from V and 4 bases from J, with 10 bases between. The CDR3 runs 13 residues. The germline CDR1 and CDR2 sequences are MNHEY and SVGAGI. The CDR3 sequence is CASTREFTGELFF. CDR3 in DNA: TGTGCCAGCACGAGGGAATTCACCGGGGAGCTGTTTTTT.

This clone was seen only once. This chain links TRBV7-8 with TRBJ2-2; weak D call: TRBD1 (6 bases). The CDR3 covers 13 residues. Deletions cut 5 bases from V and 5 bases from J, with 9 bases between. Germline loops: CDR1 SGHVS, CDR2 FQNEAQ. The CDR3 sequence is CASSQTGTGELFF. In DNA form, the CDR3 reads TGTGCCAGCAGCCAAACAGGGACCGGGGAGCTGTTTTTT.

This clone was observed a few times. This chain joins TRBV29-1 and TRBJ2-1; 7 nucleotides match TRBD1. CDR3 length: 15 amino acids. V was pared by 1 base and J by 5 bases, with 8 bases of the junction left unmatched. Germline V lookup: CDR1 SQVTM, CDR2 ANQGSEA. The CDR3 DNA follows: TGCAGCGTTGAAGGCCCCGGGACAGTAAACAATGAGCAGTTCTTC. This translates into CSVEGPGTVNNEQFF.

DNA of the CDR3: TGTGCCAGCAGTTTAAGGGGGACAGCTAGTAGCTACACCTTC. As protein: CASSLRGTASSYTF. The V call is TRBV28, the J call TRBJ1-2; 7 bases align to TRBD1. The V gene's germline CDR1 is MDHEN and CDR2 SYDVKM. This CDR3 comprises 14 residues. V shed 2 bases and J 9 bases; nucleotides not matched to a gene: 9.

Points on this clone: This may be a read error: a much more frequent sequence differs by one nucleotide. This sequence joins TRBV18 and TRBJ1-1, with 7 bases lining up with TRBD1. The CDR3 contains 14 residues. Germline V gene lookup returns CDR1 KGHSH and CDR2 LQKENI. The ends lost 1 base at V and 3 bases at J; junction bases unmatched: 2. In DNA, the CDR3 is TGTGCCAGCTCACCACAGGGGGCGGACACTGAAGCTTTCTTT. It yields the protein CASSPQGADTEAFF. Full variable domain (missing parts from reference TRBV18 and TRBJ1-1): NAGVMQNPRHLVRRRGQEARLRCSPMKGHSHVYWYRQLPEEGLKFMVYLQKENIIDESGMPKERFSAEFPKEGPSILRIQQVVRGDSAAYFCASSPQGADTEAFFGQGTRLTVV.